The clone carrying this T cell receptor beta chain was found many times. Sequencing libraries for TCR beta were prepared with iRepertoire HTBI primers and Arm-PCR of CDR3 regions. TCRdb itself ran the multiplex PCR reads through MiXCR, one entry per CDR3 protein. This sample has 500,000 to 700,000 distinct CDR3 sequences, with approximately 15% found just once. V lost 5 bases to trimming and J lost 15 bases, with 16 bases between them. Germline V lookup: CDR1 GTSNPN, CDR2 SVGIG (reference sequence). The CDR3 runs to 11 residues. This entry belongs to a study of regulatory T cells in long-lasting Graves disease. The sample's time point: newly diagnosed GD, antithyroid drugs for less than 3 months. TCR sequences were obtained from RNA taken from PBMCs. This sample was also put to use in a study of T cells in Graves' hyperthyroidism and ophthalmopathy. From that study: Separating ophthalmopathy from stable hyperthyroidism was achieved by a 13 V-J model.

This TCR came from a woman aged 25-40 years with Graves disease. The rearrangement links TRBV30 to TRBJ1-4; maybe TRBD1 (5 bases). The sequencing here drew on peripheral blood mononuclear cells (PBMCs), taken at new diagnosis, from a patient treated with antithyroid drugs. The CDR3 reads CAWGRGQVLFF. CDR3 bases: TGTGCCTGGGGGAGAGGACAAGTCTTGTTTTTT.